A selection of T cell receptor beta chains follows, all from one sample in a study of regulatory T cells in long-lasting Graves disease. TCRdb ran MiXCR on the multiplex PCR reads and lists one entry per CDR3 protein. The table shows a few hundred thousand distinct CDR3 sequences, with 22% occurring only once. Sequencing used peripheral blood mononuclear cells (PBMCs), obtained when the disease was refractory, from a patient treated with antithyroid drugs. The source is a female donor with Graves disease. Each CDR3 is given with its conserved first and last residue. The order of the fields is clone size, J gene, D gene, V gene, CDR3 DNA, CDR3 protein. The D gene is left open where the match is weak. Only some rows state a clone size, as once, few, many or a class for expanded clones.

>-|TRBJ1-5|TRBD1|TRBV28
TGTGCCAGCAGACCCGGGACAGGAGGTAATCGGCCCCAGCATTTT
CASRPGTGGNRPQHF
>few|TRBJ1-1|-|TRBV7-2
TGTGCCAGCAGCTTACTCGAAGTTTTCTTT
CASSLLEVFF
>-|TRBJ2-7|-|TRBV5-1
TGCGCCAGCAGCCTCCGGACGGAAACCTACGAGCAGTACTTC
CASSLRTETYEQYF
>-|TRBJ1-5|TRBD1|TRBV6-2/TRBV6-3
TGTGCCAGCAGTTATGAAGGGGGCAGTCAGCCCCAGCATTTT
CASSYEGGSQPQHF
>-|TRBJ2-2|-|TRBV29-1
TGCAGCGTTGTTCTCTACTTCACCGGGGAGCTGTTTTTT
CSVVLYFTGELFF
>-|TRBJ2-1|TRBD1|TRBV28
TGTGCCAGCAGTCAGTTTATCACAGGGGTAGCTGAGCAGTTCTTC
CASSQFITGVAEQFF
>many|TRBJ1-5|-|TRBV28
TGTGCCAGCAGTTTAAGGATCAATCAGCCCCAGCATTTT
CASSLRINQPQHF
>few|TRBJ2-7|TRBD1|TRBV10-3
TGTGCCATCAGTGAGTCTTACAGGGGATTCGGAGAGCAGTACTTC
CAISESYRGFGEQYF
>-|TRBJ2-4|-|TRBV4-3
TGCGCCAGCAGCCAAGAATCAGGGAACATTCAGTACTTC
CASSQESGNIQYF
>-|TRBJ1-3|TRBD1|TRBV4-3
TGCGCCAGCAGCCAAGCCCGGACAGGCTCTGGAAACACCATATATTTT
CASSQARTGSGNTIYF
>few|TRBJ1-3|-|TRBV5-5
TGTGCCAGCAGCTTGGTTCCCCAGGGTGGTGGAAACACCATATATTTT
CASSLVPQGGGNTIYF
>few|TRBJ1-5|-|TRBV27
TGTGCCAGCAGTTTATCTTCGCCGGGGAACAATCAGCCCCAGCATTTT
CASSLSSPGNNQPQHF
>-|TRBJ2-1|-|TRBV7-2
TGTGCCAGCAGCTTAGAACTTGGGCAGGCGAGGGGTGAGCAGTTCTTC
CASSLELGQARGEQFF
>-|TRBJ2-7|TRBD1|TRBV29-1
TGCAGCGTGGGACAGGACTCCTACGAGCAGTACTTC
CSVGQDSYEQYF
>-|TRBJ2-6|TRBD1|TRBV27
TGTGCCAGCAGTCTGGGACAGGGGCTCTCTGGGGCCAACGTCCTGACTTTC
CASSLGQGLSGANVLTF
>-|TRBJ2-4|-|TRBV18
TGTGCCAGCTCACCACCGTCCGGGGTAGGGAACATTCAGTACTTC
CASSPPSGVGNIQYF
>few|TRBJ2-6|-|TRBV5-6
TGTGCCAGCAGCACGGTAGGGGCAGGGGACTCTGGGGCCAACGTCCTGACTTTC
CASSTVGAGDSGANVLTF
>few|TRBJ1-1|-|TRBV5-5
TGTGCCAGCAGCTTGGAAGGGCTTGGGCTCTTAAACACTGAAGCTTTCTTT
CASSLEGLGLLNTEAFF
>few|TRBJ1-4|-|TRBV9
TGTGCCAGCAGCGTAGGTGGTGGAGGATCTAAGGAAAAACTGTTTTTT
CASSVGGGGSKEKLFF
>few|TRBJ2-4|-|TRBV9
TGTGCCAGCATCCGGTCCGGGTTCAAAAACATTCAGTACTTC
CASIRSGFKNIQYF
>-|TRBJ2-3|TRBD1|TRBV11-2
TGTGCCAGCAGACAGGGGGTGGCCCCAGATACGCAGTATTTT
CASRQGVAPDTQYF
>-|TRBJ2-5|-|TRBV7-2
TGTGCCAGCAGCTTAGCAGGGTCGGATGGGGAGACCCAGTACTTC
CASSLAGSDGETQYF
>few|TRBJ2-1|-|TRBV9
TGTGCCAGCAGCGTCGCCTACAATGAGCAGTTCTTC
CASSVAYNEQFF
>many|TRBJ1-5|-|TRBV2
TGTGCCTCGGGGCGGGGACAAGATCAGCCCCAGCATTTT
CASGRGQDQPQHF
>many|TRBJ2-7|-|TRBV18
TGTGCCAGCTCACCACCGACGGGCGGTTACGAGCAGTACTTC
CASSPPTGGYEQYF
>-|TRBJ1-4|TRBD1|TRBV5-1
TGTACCAGCAGCTGGAGGACAGGGCTTAATAATGAAAAACTGTTTTTT
CTSSWRTGLNNEKLFF
>many|TRBJ1-2|-|TRBV6-1
TGTGCCAGCAGGCAGGGTTACTATGGCTACACCTTC
CASRQGYYGYTF